This TCR beta chain was sequenced in a study of tumor and adjacent non-tumor tissue in lung cancer. General study results and limits: TCR diversity was significantly greater in tumor than normal lung tissue. Tumor repertoires had a smaller top 100 clone share than normal lung.

TCRbeta libraries were built with three rounds of nested PCR, modified from ARM-PCR. Via MiXCR, TCRdb re-called the multiplex PCR reads, giving one row per CDR3 protein. Of about 110,000 distinct CDR3 sequences in the sample, approximately 82% were seen once. Notes on this clonotype: Its antigen remains unknown. The junction differs from germline at one of its ends, possibly a read error.

This CDR3 region has 17 residues. Germline lookup yields CDR1 MNHEY and CDR2 SVGEGT. The template was RNA from unsorted bulk tissue. The chain employs TRBV6-2 or TRBV6-3 and TRBJ2-2, with D possibly being TRBD2 (5 bases). Specimen: lung tumor tissue. The sequence came from a woman between 55 and 75 years old with non-small cell lung cancer. The CDR3 DNA is TGTGTCAGCAGTTACACCCAACAGAGGGCCAACACCTGGGAGCTGCTTTTT. It yields the protein CVSSYTQQRANTWELLF.